The 23 T cell receptor beta chains in this list originate from one sample, sequenced in a study of T-cell memory formation after mild COVID-19. In TCRdb, the 5' RACE reads were re-called with MiXCR into one record per CDR3 protein. There are around 370,000 distinct CDR3 sequences in the sample; under 25% occur only once, and approximately 13% lies in the top ten. Sequencing was performed on PBMCs or a T cell subset sorted from them (not recorded which). The receptors were sampled from an adult woman who had mild COVID-19 (a few samples of this study predate the infection). Cell type and time point are not known.

This clonotype is a singleton in its sample. The chain links TRBV6-5 to TRBJ2-5, with D unresolved. There are 15 residues in the CDR3. Deletions cut 2 bases from V and 0 bases from J, with 10 bases between. Germline loops: CDR1 MNHEY, CDR2 SVGAGI. The CDR3 sequence is CASSYERVHQETQYF. In DNA, the CDR3 is TGTGCCAGCAGTTACGAACGGGTACACCAAGAGACCCAGTACTTC.

This clonotype has only a few counts. The chain links TRBV7-8 to TRBJ1-6, with D unclear. CDR1 SGHVS and CDR2 FQNEAQ come from the germline V gene. The CDR3 loop spans 13 amino acids. Trimming pared 7 bases from V and 3 bases from J, leaving 7 bases between. This chain's CDR3 is CASTKLYNSPLHF. The CDR3 DNA is TGTGCCAGCACAAAACTCTATAATTCACCCCTCCACTTT.

This clonotype was seen many times. The genes are TRBV12-3 or TRBV12-4 and TRBJ1-1; TRBD1 matches 8 bases. The CDR3 sequence is 14 residues long. With V trimmed by 6 bases and J by 0 bases, 3 bases remained unmatched. CDR3: CASSRQGMNTEAFF. The CDR3 DNA reads as TGTGCCAGCAGCCGACAGGGGATGAACACTGAAGCTTTCTTT.

The chain carries TRBV30 and TRBJ1-2; D may be TRBD1 (5 bases). Germline V CDR1 and CDR2: GTSNPN, SVGIG (reference sequence). CDR3 length: 14 residues. V was pared by 4 bases and J by 2 bases, with 14 bases between. DNA of the CDR3: TGTGCCTGGAATATCGCGGGACGAAACTATGGCTACACCTTC. It is translated as CAWNIAGRNYGYTF.

The chain joins TRBV21-1 to TRBJ1-1. TRBV21-1 is classified as a pseudogene. CDR3 length: 10 residues. CDR3 protein: CASSPSQAFF. The CDR3 DNA sequence: TGTGCCAGCAGCCCCTCACAAGCTTTCTTT.

The CDR3: CASSDGYRETQYF. In DNA form, the CDR3 reads TGTGCCAGCAGTGACGGGTATAGGGAGACCCAGTACTTC. The chain uses TRBV6-1 and TRBJ2-5, with D unresolved. V was pared by 3 bases and J by 5 bases, with 10 bases between. CDR1 and CDR2 from the germline V gene are MNHNS and SASEGT. The CDR3 totals 13 residues.

This clonotype was recorded a few times. The rearrangement links TRBV20-1 to TRBJ1-2; perhaps TRBD1 as D (6 bases). The V and J ends lost 0 bases and 5 bases respectively, with 10 bases between them. CDR1 and CDR2 (germline): DFQATT, SNEGSKA (reference sequence). The CDR3 covers 13 residues. CDR3 in amino acids: CSARDRGVYGYTF. CDR3 bases: TGCAGTGCTAGAGACAGGGGCGTATATGGCTACACCTTC.

This chain links TRBV7-8 with TRBJ2-6; D not resolved. This CDR3 comprises 17 residues. Trimming removed 1 base at V and 5 bases at J, with 15 bases between. Germline values: CDR1 SGHVS, CDR2 FQNEAQ. The CDR3: CASSLGVLVGRANVLTF. CDR3 in DNA: TGTGCCAGCAGCTTAGGGGTATTAGTCGGTAGGGCCAACGTCCTGACTTTC.

This clonotype turned up a few times. V and J are TRBV5-1 and TRBJ2-3, with a tentative D call TRBD2 (5 bases). Germline V gene data show CDR1 as SGHRS and CDR2 as YFSETQ. Trimming cost V 0 bases and J 3 bases, with 14 bases left between them. The CDR3 runs to 16 residues. The CDR3 nucleotides read TGCGCCAGCAGCTTGGGAGGGCCCCTGGGGACAGATACGCAGTATTTT. Residues: CASSLGGPLGTDTQYF.

V gene TRBV13 combines with J gene TRBJ2-1, with D possibly called TRBD1 or TRBD2 (7 bases each). Looked up from germline, CDR1 is PRHDT and CDR2 is FYEKMQ (reference sequence). The CDR3 consists of 15 residues. V lost 5 bases, J lost 12 bases, and 23 bases lay in between. The CDR3 is CASSLEGGGRPGQFF. The CDR3 coding sequence is TGTGCCAGCAGCCTCGAGGGAGGGGGCCGGCCCGGGCAGTTCTTC.

This clonotype was detected a few times. The gene calls are TRBV5-1 and TRBJ2-3, with D perhaps TRBD1 or TRBD2 (5 bases each). Germline CDR1 reads SGHRS; CDR2 reads YFSETQ. V was clipped by 3 bases and J by 0 bases, with 14 bases between them. The CDR3 length is 16 residues. The CDR3 nucleotides are TGCGCCAGCAGCTCCGAGGGACGCCCGAGCACAGATACGCAGTATTTT. Translation gives CASSSEGRPSTDTQYF.

The table lists this clonotype with a few counts. This rearrangement joins TRBV15 to TRBJ2-1; D may match TRBD1 or TRBD2 (6 bases each). CDR3 length: 13 amino acids. V was clipped by 8 bases and J by 8 bases, with 16 bases between them. Germline V gene lookup returns CDR1 LNHNV and CDR2 YYDKDF (reference sequence). The CDR3 DNA reads TGTGCCACCGAAGGGGGTCGGAGGGATGAGCAGTTCTTC. It encodes CATEGGRRDEQFF. The entire variable domain, with the rest obtained from reference TRBV15 and TRBJ2-1, is as follows: DAMVIQNPRYQVTQFGKPVTLSCSQTLNHNVMYWYQQKSSQAPKLLFHYYDKDFNNEADTPDNFQSRRPNTSFCFLDIRSPGLGDTAMYLCATEGGRRDEQFFGPGTRLTVL.

This clonotype was observed a few times. The chain combines TRBV3-1 with TRBJ1-2, with 7 bases identical to TRBD1. The J segment lost 4 bases and the V segment lost 0 bases, leaving 8 bases of the junction unmatched. Per germline, CDR1 LGHDT and CDR2 YNNKEL (reference sequence). The CDR3 runs 16 residues. The CDR3 loop reads CASSQERAGGGYGYTF. CDR3 DNA sequence: TGTGCCAGCAGCCAAGAACGCGCAGGGGGGGGCTATGGCTACACCTTC.

The chain is built from TRBV21-1 and TRBJ2-1. TRBV21-1 constitutes a pseudogene. CDR3 length: 15 amino acids. The CDR3 region has the DNA TGTGCCAGCAGCAAAATGACGGACTCCTACAATGAGCAGTTCTTC. This gives the protein CASSKMTDSYNEQFF.

This rearrangement joins TRBV12-3 or TRBV12-4 to TRBJ1-5, with 7 bases aligning to TRBD1. This CDR3 is 16 amino acids long. Trimming at V came to 2 bases and at J to 3 bases, leaving 7 bases not matched to a gene. CDR3 sequence reads: CASSLKGRGDNQPQHF. The CDR3 DNA reads TGTGCCAGCAGTTTAAAAGGCAGGGGGGACAATCAGCCCCAGCATTTT.

This clonotype was recorded a few times. J is TRBJ2-3 and V is TRBV27; 8 bases align to TRBD1. CDR3 length: 14 amino acids. The V gene end was trimmed by 3 bases and the J gene end by 5 bases; junction bases not matched to a gene: 4. Germline CDR1 MNHEY, CDR2 SMNVEV (reference sequence). Written as DNA, the CDR3 is TGTGCCAGCAGTTTGACAGGGGCATTAGATACGCAGTATTTT. This codes for CASSLTGALDTQYF.

The V call is TRBV6-5, the J call TRBJ2-7; D is possibly TRBD1 or TRBD2 (6 bases each). The length of the CDR3 is 15 residues. The germline V gene encodes CDR1 MNHEY and CDR2 SVGAGI. Trimming pared 1 base from V and 6 bases from J, leaving 16 bases between. The CDR3, as DNA: TGTGCCAGCAGTTACTGGGTCGGGGGCCAGATCGAGCAGTACTTC. It is translated as CASSYWVGGQIEQYF.

The genes are TRBV25-1 and TRBJ2-3; weak D call: TRBD1 (6 bases). Trimming removed 1 base from V and 6 bases from J, with 26 bases in between. The CDR3 is made up of 19 amino acids. The germline CDR1 and CDR2 sequences are MGHDK and SYGVNS. Here the CDR3 reads CASSELEVPGRPRGDTQYF. The CDR3 nucleotides read TGTGCCAGCAGTGAATTGGAAGTGCCGGGGCGTCCGAGGGGGGATACGCAGTATTTT.

The gene calls are TRBV15 and TRBJ2-5; D unclear. V lost 5 bases to trimming and J lost 3 bases, with 13 bases between them. CDR1 LNHNV and CDR2 YYDKDF come from the germline V gene (reference sequence). This CDR3 comprises 14 residues. CDR3 sequence reads: CATSLRAAKETQYF. The CDR3 DNA reads TGTGCCACCAGCCTCCGGGCAGCTAAAGAGACCCAGTACTTC.

The chain joins TRBV20-1 to TRBJ1-5; D is uncertain. CDR3 length equals 13 residues. Germline CDR1 DFQATT, CDR2 SNEGSKA (reference sequence). V gave up 3 bases and J gave up 4 bases, with 10 bases separating them. The CDR3 sequence is CSASVGSNQPQHF. CDR3 nucleotides: TGCAGTGCTAGTGTGGGGTCTAATCAGCCCCAGCATTTT.

The chain couples TRBV6-1 to TRBJ2-1, with 9 bases matching TRBD1. The CDR3 has 15 amino acids. CDR1 and CDR2 (germline): MNHNS, SASEGT. Losses at the gene ends were 5 bases for V and 7 bases for J; bases not matched to a gene: 9. Here the CDR3 reads CASSPLGTGHNEQFF. As DNA, the CDR3 is TGTGCCAGCAGTCCTTTAGGGACAGGGCATAATGAGCAGTTCTTC.

The V and J genes are TRBV11-2 and TRBJ2-2; no clear D. The CDR3 is made up of 14 amino acids. V lost 5 bases to trimming and J lost 2 bases, with 9 bases between them. Germline assignment: CDR1 SGHAT and CDR2 FQNNGV. The CDR3 loop reads CASSPDVNTGELFF. The CDR3 DNA reads TGTGCCAGCAGCCCGGACGTAAACACCGGGGAGCTGTTTTTT. Full variable domain (missing parts from reference TRBV11-2 and TRBJ2-2): EAGVAQSPRYKIIEKRQSVAFWCNPISGHATLYWYQQILGQGPKLLIQFQNNGVVDDSQLPKDRFSAERLKGVDSTLKIQPAKLEDSAVYLCASSPDVNTGELFFGEGSRLTVL.

This clonotype was observed a handful of times. The chain couples TRBV30 to TRBJ2-3; D remains unclear. This CDR3 is 14 amino acids long. V lost 2 bases, J lost 4 bases, and 13 bases lay in between. The germline V gene has CDR1 GTSNPN and CDR2 SVGIG (reference sequence). CDR3 protein: CAWSMLGGSDTQYF. The DNA for the CDR3 is TGTGCCTGGAGTATGTTAGGCGGATCAGATACGCAGTATTTT.